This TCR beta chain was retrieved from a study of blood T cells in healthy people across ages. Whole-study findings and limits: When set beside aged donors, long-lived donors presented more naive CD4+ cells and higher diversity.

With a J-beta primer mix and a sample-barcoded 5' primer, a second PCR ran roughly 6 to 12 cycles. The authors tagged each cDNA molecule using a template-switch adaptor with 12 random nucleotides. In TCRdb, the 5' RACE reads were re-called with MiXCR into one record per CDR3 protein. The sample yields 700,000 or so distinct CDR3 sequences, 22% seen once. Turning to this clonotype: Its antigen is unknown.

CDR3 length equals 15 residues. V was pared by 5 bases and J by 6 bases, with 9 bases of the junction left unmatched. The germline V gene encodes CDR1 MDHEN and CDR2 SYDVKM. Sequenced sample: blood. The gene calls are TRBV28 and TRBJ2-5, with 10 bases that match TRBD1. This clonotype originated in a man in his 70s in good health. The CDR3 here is CASSSPGTGVQTQYF. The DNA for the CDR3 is TGTGCCAGCAGTAGCCCCGGGACAGGGGTACAGACCCAGTACTTC.